Each of the 10 T cell receptor beta chains below was sequenced from the same sample in a study of T-cell memory formation after mild COVID-19. TCRdb re-called the 5' RACE reads with MiXCR, one entry per CDR3 protein. The table shows roughly 180,000 distinct CDR3 sequences, with roughly 11% occurring only once. The source material was PBMCs or a T cell subset sorted from them (not recorded which). These receptors originate from a man between 18 and 29 years old who had mild COVID-19 (a few samples of this study predate the infection). Cell type and time point are not known.

V usage is TRBV6-1 and J usage is TRBJ2-7; D may correspond to TRBD1 or TRBD2 (5 bases each). V lost 2 bases and J lost 2, with 10 bases in between. Germline V gene lookup returns CDR1 MNHNS and CDR2 SASEGT. The CDR3 extends over 14 amino acids. CDR3 nucleotides: TGTGCCAGCAGTGAAAGGGGACCCACCTACGAGCAGTACGTC. Residues: CASSERGPTYEQYV.

This clonotype was seen many times. V is TRBV20-1 and J is TRBJ1-2; 9 nucleotides line up with TRBD1. CDR1 and CDR2 from the germline V gene are DFQATT and SNEGSKA (reference sequence). The CDR3 runs to 12 residues. V lost 5 bases to trimming and J lost 7 bases; unmatched junction nucleotides: 5. The CDR3 here is CSAWGQGRGYTF. CDR3 DNA sequence: TGCAGTGCTTGGGGACAGGGCCGTGGCTACACCTTC.

There are a few counts of this clonotype. The rearrangement joins TRBV6-2 or TRBV6-3 to TRBJ2-7, with no clear D. The CDR3 covers 17 residues. In germline, CDR1 is MNHEY, CDR2 SVGEGT. V was shortened by 6 bases and J by 0 bases, with 21 bases between the two germline ends. CDR3 sequence (DNA): TGTGCCAGCAGCGACCCGGTTTCACGGCCGTTCTCCTACGAGCAGTACTTC. This gives the protein CASSDPVSRPFSYEQYF.

A few counts support this clonotype. CDR3 loop: CASSLRQLQETQYF. The CDR3 DNA sequence: TGTGCCAGCAGTTTAAGACAGCTCCAAGAGACCCAGTACTTC. The chain employs TRBV12-3 or TRBV12-4 and TRBJ2-5; a possible D gene is TRBD1 (5 bases). V shed 2 bases and J shed 1 base, with 8 bases lying between them. The CDR3 totals 14 residues.

This clonotype was recorded a few times. The chain carries TRBV5-1 and TRBJ2-5; D is unresolved. This CDR3 contains 14 residues. The V end was cut by 5 bases, the J end by 0 bases, with 11 bases between. From germline, CDR1 is SGHRS and CDR2 YFSETQ. DNA of the CDR3: TGCGCCAGCAGTCGAAATCCGTACCAAGAGACCCAGTACTTC. Translated: CASSRNPYQETQYF.

The chain carries TRBV11-2 and TRBJ2-2; D gene unclear. This CDR3 contains 13 residues. Germline lookup yields CDR1 SGHAT and CDR2 FQNNGV. With 5 bases removed from V and 9 bases from J, the gap between germline ends came to 13 bases. CDR3 in DNA: TGTGCCAGCAGCCCACCATATAGTTGGGAGCTGTTTTTT. It yields the protein CASSPPYSWELFF.

The gene calls are TRBV5-1 and TRBJ2-7; no clear D gene. The CDR3 totals 16 residues. Germline V gene lookup returns CDR1 SGHRS and CDR2 YFSETQ. Deletions cut 0 bases from V and 1 base from J, with 14 bases between. As DNA, the CDR3 is TGCGCCAGCAGCTTGGAAATCTCACGGTCATCCTACGAGCAGTACTTC. Protein sequence: CASSLEISRSSYEQYF.

The V call is TRBV6-6, the J call TRBJ1-2, with D possibly being TRBD1 (6 bases). The CDR3 is 14 residues long. CDR1 and CDR2 from the germline V gene are MNHNY and SVGAGI (reference sequence). Trimming left V 0 bases short and J 8 bases short, with 13 bases between. CDR3 sequence (DNA): TGTGCCAGCAGTTACTCGACACAGGGAGGCGGCTACACCTTC. It specifies CASSYSTQGGGYTF.

The chain carries TRBV7-6 and TRBJ1-6; weak D call: TRBD1 (5 bases). Germline-derived CDR1 and CDR2 are SGHVS and FNYEAQ. This CDR3 spans 14 amino acids. V was pared by 8 bases and J by 5 bases, with 13 bases between. Written as DNA, the CDR3 is TGTGCCAGCGGGGGAGCGGGGGATAATTCACCCCTCCACTTT. Its protein is CASGGAGDNSPLHF.

Many counts were recorded for this clonotype. This chain connects TRBV5-1 to TRBJ1-1, with D possibly matching TRBD1 (5 bases). The germline CDR1 and CDR2 sequences are SGHRS and YFSETQ. The CDR3 sequence is 14 residues long. Trimming shortened V by 8 bases and J by 2 bases, and 16 bases separated the two germline ends. The CDR3 region is CASHRGDLNTEAFF. The CDR3 bases are TGCGCCAGTCACAGAGGGGACCTTAACACTGAAGCTTTCTTT.